This entry lists 15 T cell receptor beta chains sequenced from one sample in a study of blood T cell repertoires in COVID-19. Assay used: immunoSEQ multiplex PCR; TCRdb lists only in-frame clones, some missing. There are 40,000 to 55,000 clones in the sample; approximately 89% occur only once, and 28% lies in the top ten. The sample was peripheral blood. The receptor source for this set is a woman older than 75 with acute or convalescent COVID-19.

The chain joins TRBV28 to TRBJ2-3; no clear D gene. V dropped 8 bases and J dropped 1 base, with 25 bases sitting between them. CDR1 is MDHEN and CDR2 is SYDVKM in the germline V gene. The CDR3 spans 18 residues. CDR3 residues: CASHPALRGSAGTDTQYF. In DNA form, the CDR3 reads TGTGCCAGCCACCCCGCCCTTAGAGGTTCCGCTGGCACAGATACGCAGTATTTT.

This clone has only one observation. The V gene is TRBV10-1, the J gene TRBJ1-5, with D possibly matching TRBD1 (5 bases). Trimming took 3 bases from V and 3 from J, leaving 9 bases between them. Germline V gene sequence: CDR1 WNHNN, CDR2 SYGVQD (reference sequence). The CDR3 covers 14 residues. In DNA form, the CDR3 reads TGCGCCAGCAGTGATCAGGGACTCAATCAGCCCCAGCATTTT. It encodes CASSDQGLNQPQHF.

The V and J genes are TRBV19 and TRBJ2-6; possible D gene TRBD1, 7 bases. Looked up from germline, CDR1 is LNHDA and CDR2 is SQIVND (reference sequence). This CDR3 contains 15 residues. V was trimmed by 8 bases and J by 2 bases, leaving 13 bases between them. CDR3 DNA sequence: TGTGCCAGTGCAGGGGGGATAACTGGGGCCAACGTCCTGACTTTC. Amino acids: CASAGGITGANVLTF. Full variable domain (rest looked up from reference TRBV19 and TRBJ2-6): DGGITQSPKYLFRKEGQNVTLSCEQNLNHDAMYWYRQDPGQGLRLIYYSQIVNDFQKGDIAEGYSVSREKKESFPLTVTSAQKNPTAFYLCASAGGITGANVLTFGAGSRLTVL.

This sequence joins TRBV20-1 and TRBJ1-1, with 9 bases lining up with TRBD1. Germline lookup yields CDR1 DFQATT and CDR2 SNEGSKA (reference sequence). The V segment lost 6 bases and the J segment 11 bases; nucleotides outside the gene matches: 7. The CDR3 is made up of 11 amino acids. CDR3 sequence (DNA): TGCAGTGCCGCCGGACAGGGGTCTGCTTTCTTT. It specifies CSAAGQGSAFF.

The rearrangement uses TRBV30 and TRBJ1-6; D gene uncertain. There are 15 residues in the CDR3. Trimming left V 2 bases short and J 7 bases short, with 15 bases between. Germline V CDR1 and CDR2: GTSNPN, SVGIG (reference sequence). CDR3 protein: CAWSREGAGNSPLHF. Here the CDR3 DNA reads TGTGCCTGGAGTCGGGAAGGCGCGGGGAATTCACCCCTCCACTTT.

The chain is built from TRBV2 and TRBJ2-2; a possible D gene is TRBD2 (5 bases). This CDR3 comprises 14 residues. V shed 4 bases and J shed 4 bases, with 10 bases lying between them. The germline gives CDR1 SNHLY, CDR2 FYNNEI. The CDR3 nucleotides are TGTGCCAGCAGTGGGGCCCGGGGCACCGGGGAGCTGTTTTTT. Translated, it gives CASSGARGTGELFF.

This CDR3 is CASSQGAGTGYPDTQYF. The CDR3 DNA is TGTGCCAGCAGCCAAGGAGCCGGGACAGGGTACCCAGATACGCAGTATTTT. The V gene is TRBV4-2, the J gene TRBJ2-3; 9 bases map to TRBD1. The trim removed 1 base at V and 4 bases at J, leaving 9 bases unmatched. The CDR3 spans 17 residues. Looked up from germline, CDR1 is LGHNA and CDR2 is YNFKEQ.

This chain links TRBV11-2 with TRBJ2-1; TRBD2 aligns across 13 bases. The trim removed 4 bases at V and 2 bases at J, leaving 2 bases unmatched. Germline V gene data show CDR1 as SGHAT and CDR2 as FQNNGV. The CDR3 extends over 16 amino acids. Here the CDR3 DNA reads TGTGCCAGCAGCTCCGGGACTAGCGGGGCCTACAATGAGCAGTTCTTC. Translating it yields CASSSGTSGAYNEQFF.

This clone has a single count. The rearrangement joins TRBV27 to TRBJ1-2; D remains ambiguous. Germline CDR1 is MNHEY and CDR2 is SMNVEV (reference sequence). V was trimmed by 5 bases and J by 7 bases, leaving 17 bases between them. The CDR3 has 14 amino acids. The CDR3 loop is CASSPMADTGGYTF. Written as DNA, the CDR3 is TGTGCCAGCAGTCCCATGGCGGATACGGGTGGCTACACCTTC.

The CDR3 spells CATSREGRSNQPQHF. The CDR3 DNA is TGTGCCACCAGCAGAGAAGGCAGGAGCAATCAGCCCCAGCATTTT. V is TRBV15 and J is TRBJ1-5; no clear D. Germline V gene data show CDR1 as LNHNV and CDR2 as YYDKDF (reference sequence). V dropped 0 bases and J dropped 1 base, with 7 bases sitting between them. The CDR3 runs to 15 residues. Combining the CDR3 with reference TRBV15 and TRBJ1-5 gives the whole variable domain DAMVIQNPRYQVTQFGKPVTLSCSQTLNHNVMYWYQQKSSQAPKLLFHYYDKDFNNEADTPDNFQSRRPNTSFCFLDIRSPGLGDTAMYLCATSREGRSNQPQHFGDGTRLSIL.

This chain connects TRBV24-1 to TRBJ2-5, with a possible D match to TRBD2 (6 bases). This CDR3 has 16 amino acids. The germline V and J ends were trimmed by 1 base and 4 bases, with 15 bases remaining between them. Germline CDR1 reads KGHDR; CDR2 reads SFDVKD. The chain's CDR3 is CATSDLDGGGGETQYF. The DNA for the CDR3 is TGTGCCACCAGTGATTTAGACGGGGGTGGAGGAGAGACCCAGTACTTC.

The chain recombines TRBV7-8 with TRBJ2-1; 9 bases map to TRBD2. V dropped 5 bases and J dropped 4; count of bases not matched to a gene: 12. The CDR3 sequence is 17 residues long. Germline loops: CDR1 SGHVS, CDR2 FQNEAQ. CDR3 residues: CASSPDDASGIYNEQFF. For the CDR3, the DNA is TGTGCCAGCAGCCCGGATGATGCTAGCGGGATTTACAATGAGCAGTTCTTC.

The chain combines TRBV5-1 with TRBJ1-1; 9 nucleotides match TRBD1. From germline, CDR1 is SGHRS and CDR2 YFSETQ. CDR3 length: 15 residues. J gave up 5 bases and V 3 bases, and 8 bases lay outside the gene matches. CDR3 sequence reads: CASSSTGGVSTEAFF. The CDR3 nucleotides are TGCGCCAGCAGCTCTACAGGGGGCGTCAGTACTGAAGCTTTCTTT.

The gene calls are TRBV5-1 and TRBJ1-2; 8 positions match TRBD1. CDR3 length equals 16 residues. V shed 3 bases, J shed 8 bases, and the junction held 15 bases outside the gene matches. Germline lookup yields CDR1 SGHRS and CDR2 YFSETQ. CDR3 nucleotide sequence: TGCGCCAGCAGCTCAGATCCCGGGACAGGTCTCGAGGGCTACACCTTC. Translated: CASSSDPGTGLEGYTF.

The rearrangement uses TRBV7-2 and TRBJ2-1, with 8 nucleotides matching TRBD1. The germline gives CDR1 SGHTA, CDR2 FQGNSA. The V segment lost 7 bases and the J segment 10 bases; nucleotides outside the gene matches: 3. The length of the CDR3 is 11 residues. The CDR3 sequence is CASTRTGEQFF. DNA for the CDR3: TGTGCCAGCACCAGGACAGGGGAGCAGTTCTTC.